This is a list of T cell receptor beta chains from one sample in a study of T-cell memory formation after mild COVID-19. TCRdb re-called the 5' RACE reads with MiXCR, one entry per CDR3 protein. The table lists 300,000 to 400,000 distinct CDR3 sequences, approximately 29% of them singletons. The sequencing input was PBMCs or a T cell subset sorted from them (not recorded which). The receptors here all came from an adult woman who had mild COVID-19 (a few samples of this study predate the infection). Cell type and time point are not known. CDR3s include the opening cysteine and the closing phenylalanine or tryptophan. A D gene is named only where the DNA matches it firmly. The listing skips clone size in some rows; elsewhere it reads once, few, many or a size class.

abundance: .; j_gene: TRBJ2-7; d_gene: .; v_gene: TRBV15; CDR3aa: CATIRDGTYYEQYF; CDR3nt: TGTGCCACCATCAGAGATGGGACATACTACGAGCAGTACTTC
abundance: .; j_gene: TRBJ2-5; d_gene: TRBD1; v_gene: TRBV20-1; CDR3aa: CSAPRRTGPKETQYF; CDR3nt: TGCAGTGCCCCCCGTCGGACAGGGCCGAAGGAGACCCAGTACTTC
abundance: .; j_gene: TRBJ2-3; d_gene: .; v_gene: TRBV4-1; CDR3aa: CASSQDFIPGTYSTDTQYF; CDR3nt: TGCGCCAGCAGCCAAGATTTTATCCCCGGGACATACAGCACAGATACGCAGTATTTT
abundance: few; j_gene: TRBJ1-6; d_gene: .; v_gene: TRBV9; CDR3aa: CASSGRDGLNNSPLHF; CDR3nt: TGTGCCAGCAGCGGACGTGACGGCCTTAATAATTCACCCCTCCACTTT
abundance: .; j_gene: TRBJ1-2; d_gene: TRBD1; v_gene: TRBV7-8; CDR3aa: CASSPEDRENGYTF; CDR3nt: TGTGCCAGCAGCCCTGAGGACAGGGAAAATGGCTACACCTTC
abundance: .; j_gene: TRBJ1-5; d_gene: .; v_gene: TRBV4-3; CDR3aa: CASSQDLTGSNQPQHF; CDR3nt: TGCGCCAGCAGCCAAGATCTGACGGGGAGCAATCAGCCCCAGCATTTT
abundance: .; j_gene: TRBJ1-5; d_gene: TRBD1; v_gene: TRBV5-1; CDR3aa: CASSDVPGGQPQHF; CDR3nt: TGCGCCAGCAGTGATGTCCCAGGGGGACAGCCCCAGCATTTT
abundance: few; j_gene: TRBJ2-2; d_gene: .; v_gene: TRBV7-9; CDR3aa: CASSSTRDPRRSTGELFF; CDR3nt: TGTGCCAGCAGCTCAACCCGGGACCCGAGGCGTTCCACCGGGGAGCTGTTTTTT
abundance: .; j_gene: TRBJ2-2; d_gene: .; v_gene: TRBV15; CDR3aa: CATSRDDVFVIGELFF; CDR3nt: TGTGCCACCAGCAGAGATGACGTCTTTGTGATCGGGGAGCTGTTTTTT
abundance: .; j_gene: TRBJ2-5; d_gene: TRBD1; v_gene: TRBV7-6; CDR3aa: CASSTRQGVGETQYF; CDR3nt: TGTGCCAGCAGCACCCGACAGGGCGTTGGAGAGACCCAGTACTTC
abundance: .; j_gene: TRBJ2-5; d_gene: .; v_gene: TRBV7-9; CDR3aa: CASSVIGPQETQYF; CDR3nt: TGTGCCAGCAGCGTTATCGGGCCTCAAGAGACCCAGTACTTC
abundance: few; j_gene: TRBJ1-1; d_gene: .; v_gene: TRBV9; CDR3aa: CASSVGSVNTEAFF; CDR3nt: TGTGCCAGCAGCGTAGGATCGGTGAACACTGAAGCTTTCTTT
abundance: many; j_gene: TRBJ1-1; d_gene: TRBD1; v_gene: TRBV5-1; CDR3aa: CASSLGDRGITEAFF; CDR3nt: TGCGCCAGCAGCTTGGGGGACAGGGGAATCACTGAAGCTTTCTTT
abundance: once; j_gene: TRBJ2-7; d_gene: .; v_gene: TRBV30; CDR3aa: CAWTPGGFEQYF; CDR3nt: TGTGCCTGGACCCCCGGGGGCTTCGAGCAGTACTTC
abundance: .; j_gene: TRBJ2-5; d_gene: TRBD2; v_gene: TRBV7-2; CDR3aa: CASSLGGTYQETQYF; CDR3nt: TGTGCCAGCAGCCTGGGGGGGACGTACCAAGAGACCCAGTACTTC
abundance: .; j_gene: TRBJ2-7; d_gene: TRBD2; v_gene: TRBV6-5; CDR3aa: CASSYFPRLAGDPEQYF; CDR3nt: TGTGCCAGCAGTTACTTCCCGCGACTAGCGGGGGACCCCGAGCAGTACTTC
abundance: .; j_gene: TRBJ2-1; d_gene: .; v_gene: TRBV9; CDR3aa: CASSVFLGSSYNEQFF; CDR3nt: TGTGCCAGCAGCGTATTCCTAGGGTCCTCCTACAATGAGCAGTTCTTC
abundance: .; j_gene: TRBJ2-5; d_gene: .; v_gene: TRBV11-2; CDR3aa: CASSLAPIETQYF; CDR3nt: TGTGCCAGCAGCTTAGCTCCGATAGAGACCCAGTACTTC
abundance: few; j_gene: TRBJ1-2; d_gene: TRBD1; v_gene: TRBV5-1; CDR3aa: CASSPGTGGLDYGYTF; CDR3nt: TGCGCCAGCAGCCCCGGGACAGGGGGATTGGACTATGGCTACACCTTC
abundance: many; j_gene: TRBJ2-7; d_gene: .; v_gene: TRBV2; CDR3aa: CASSDDRAYEQYF; CDR3nt: TGTGCCAGCAGTGACGATAGGGCCTACGAGCAGTACTTC
abundance: .; j_gene: TRBJ2-3; d_gene: TRBD2; v_gene: TRBV30; CDR3aa: CAWSVASGRPDTQYF; CDR3nt: TGTGCCTGGAGTGTCGCTAGCGGGAGGCCAGATACGCAGTATTTT
abundance: .; j_gene: TRBJ2-7; d_gene: .; v_gene: TRBV5-5; CDR3aa: CASSLGLLLSYEQYF; CDR3nt: TGTGCCAGCAGCTTGGGACTCCTACTTTCCTACGAGCAGTACTTC
abundance: .; j_gene: TRBJ1-2; d_gene: .; v_gene: TRBV7-2; CDR3aa: CASSRDIPNYGYTF; CDR3nt: TGTGCCAGCAGCCGGGACATACCTAACTATGGCTACACCTTC
abundance: few; j_gene: TRBJ2-5; d_gene: .; v_gene: TRBV5-1; CDR3aa: CASSQGDGETQYF; CDR3nt: TGCGCCAGCAGCCAGGGAGATGGAGAGACCCAGTACTTC
abundance: few; j_gene: TRBJ2-3; d_gene: TRBD1; v_gene: TRBV6-5; CDR3aa: CATCYDRGADTQYF; CDR3nt: TGTGCCACTTGTTACGACAGGGGGGCAGATACGCAGTATTTT
abundance: many; j_gene: TRBJ1-5; d_gene: .; v_gene: TRBV5-4; CDR3aa: CASSFGSNQPQHF; CDR3nt: TGTGCCAGCAGCTTCGGGAGCAATCAGCCCCAGCATTTT
abundance: few; j_gene: TRBJ2-5; d_gene: TRBD1; v_gene: TRBV5-1; CDR3aa: CASSPGTGDYETQYF; CDR3nt: TGCGCCAGCAGCCCTGGGACAGGGGATTACGAGACCCAGTACTTC
abundance: .; j_gene: TRBJ1-6; d_gene: .; v_gene: TRBV9; CDR3aa: CASSAAGSSYNSPLHF; CDR3nt: TGTGCCAGCAGCGCGGCGGGAAGCTCCTATAATTCACCCCTCCACTTT
abundance: few; j_gene: TRBJ2-7; d_gene: .; v_gene: TRBV7-2; CDR3aa: CASSFYGGVTYEQYF; CDR3nt: TGTGCCAGCAGCTTCTACGGCGGGGTGACCTACGAGCAGTACTTC
abundance: once; j_gene: TRBJ1-1; d_gene: .; v_gene: TRBV19; CDR3aa: CASSMGLTAYTEAFF; CDR3nt: TGTGCCAGTAGTATGGGACTTACGGCTTACACTGAAGCTTTCTTT
abundance: .; j_gene: TRBJ1-4; d_gene: .; v_gene: TRBV5-1; CDR3aa: CASSLKQGVSELFF; CDR3nt: TGCGCCAGCAGCTTAAAACAGGGTGTTTCGGAACTGTTTTTT
abundance: .; j_gene: TRBJ2-7; d_gene: TRBD2; v_gene: TRBV7-9; CDR3aa: CASSLGLAGVNEQYF; CDR3nt: TGTGCCAGCAGCTTAGGGCTAGCGGGAGTTAACGAGCAGTACTTC
abundance: .; j_gene: TRBJ1-6; d_gene: TRBD1; v_gene: TRBV5-1; CDR3aa: CASSLGGTGDSPLHF; CDR3nt: TGCGCCAGCAGCTTGGGCGGGACAGGGGATTCACCCCTCCACTTT
abundance: .; j_gene: TRBJ2-2; d_gene: TRBD2; v_gene: TRBV29-1; CDR3aa: CSVDSGANTGELFF; CDR3nt: TGCAGCGTTGATAGCGGGGCGAACACCGGGGAGCTGTTTTTT
abundance: .; j_gene: TRBJ2-1; d_gene: .; v_gene: TRBV4-1; CDR3aa: CASSQERGRVDEQFF; CDR3nt: TGCGCCAGCAGCCAAGAAAGGGGACGGGTCGATGAGCAGTTCTTC
abundance: few; j_gene: TRBJ2-1; d_gene: .; v_gene: TRBV4-1; CDR3aa: CASSQEGGGPYNEQFF; CDR3nt: TGCGCCAGCAGCCAAGAAGGGGGGGGGCCCTACAATGAGCAGTTCTTC
abundance: .; j_gene: TRBJ1-6; d_gene: .; v_gene: TRBV12-3/TRBV12-4; CDR3aa: CASSLRHNNSPLHF; CDR3nt: TGTGCCAGCAGTTTGAGACATAATAATTCACCCCTCCACTTT
abundance: few; j_gene: TRBJ2-1; d_gene: TRBD2; v_gene: TRBV5-1; CDR3aa: CASRVSGESYNEQFF; CDR3nt: TGCGCCAGCAGAGTAAGCGGGGAGTCCTACAATGAGCAGTTCTTC
abundance: few; j_gene: TRBJ2-7; d_gene: .; v_gene: TRBV7-2; CDR3aa: CASSIMGLELYEQYF; CDR3nt: TGTGCCAGCAGCATTATGGGGCTAGAGCTCTACGAGCAGTACTTC
abundance: .; j_gene: TRBJ2-7; d_gene: .; v_gene: TRBV6-1; CDR3aa: CASSEQQNSYEQYF; CDR3nt: TGTGCCAGCAGTGAGCAACAGAACTCCTACGAGCAGTACTTC
abundance: .; j_gene: TRBJ2-7; d_gene: .; v_gene: TRBV3-1; CDR3aa: CASSQSDSYRSYEQYF; CDR3nt: TGTGCCAGCAGCCAAAGCGACAGCTACCGCTCCTACGAGCAGTACTTC
abundance: .; j_gene: TRBJ2-6; d_gene: TRBD1; v_gene: TRBV7-3; CDR3aa: CASSGGQGRAGANVLTF; CDR3nt: TGTGCCAGCAGCGGGGGACAGGGGCGCGCTGGGGCCAACGTCCTGACTTTC
abundance: .; j_gene: TRBJ1-2; d_gene: .; v_gene: TRBV9; CDR3aa: CASSVGGTGHYGYTF; CDR3nt: TGTGCCAGCAGCGTAGGGGGTACAGGGCACTATGGCTACACCTTC
abundance: few; j_gene: TRBJ1-1; d_gene: .; v_gene: TRBV20-1; CDR3aa: CSPTPTEAFF; CDR3nt: TGCAGTCCTACCCCCACTGAAGCTTTCTTT
abundance: few; j_gene: TRBJ2-7; d_gene: TRBD1; v_gene: TRBV18; CDR3aa: CASSLNRDSSYEQYF; CDR3nt: TGTGCCAGCTCACTGAACCGGGACAGCTCCTACGAGCAGTACTTC
abundance: .; j_gene: TRBJ1-1; d_gene: TRBD1; v_gene: TRBV29-1; CDR3aa: CSAGQGGYTEAFF; CDR3nt: TGCAGCGCTGGACAGGGAGGATACACTGAAGCTTTCTTT
abundance: few; j_gene: TRBJ1-4; d_gene: .; v_gene: TRBV20-1; CDR3aa: CSARDLLGGAFEKLFF; CDR3nt: TGCAGTGCTAGAGATCTCTTAGGGGGGGCTTTCGAAAAACTGTTTTTT
abundance: many; j_gene: TRBJ1-1; d_gene: .; v_gene: TRBV20-1; CDR3aa: CRALRGGMNTEAFF; CDR3nt: TGCAGAGCCCTTAGGGGCGGAATGAACACTGAAGCTTTCTTT
abundance: .; j_gene: TRBJ1-1; d_gene: TRBD1; v_gene: TRBV5-1; CDR3aa: CASSVGQGTTEAFF; CDR3nt: TGCGCCAGCAGCGTGGGACAGGGCACCACTGAAGCTTTCTTT
abundance: few; j_gene: TRBJ2-7; d_gene: TRBD2; v_gene: TRBV3-1; CDR3aa: CASSPSSGGTYEQYF; CDR3nt: TGTGCCAGCAGCCCATCTAGCGGGGGGACCTACGAGCAGTACTTC
abundance: once; j_gene: TRBJ2-7; d_gene: .; v_gene: TRBV7-6; CDR3aa: CASSPTHRGTYEQYF; CDR3nt: TGTGCCAGCAGCCCCACCCACCGGGGAACTTACGAGCAGTACTTC